The T cell receptor beta chain described here comes from a study of T cells in localized non-small cell lung cancer. General observations from the study: In adjacent lung appeared a median approximately 57 of the top 100 tumor clones. Longer overall survival associated with higher blood T cell density; shorter survival with higher adjacent-lung clonality. Of the tissues analyzed, uninvolved adjacent lung showed maximal T cell clonality, greater than tumor.

The protocol was immunoSEQ multiplex PCR, while the TCRdb copy is restricted to in-frame clones and leaves out a portion. The sample has 50,000 to 65,000 clones, 81% seen once. The length of the CDR3 is 12 residues. Germline V gene lookup returns CDR1 MRHNA and CDR2 SNTAGT. V lost 0 bases and J lost 7, with 4 bases in between. With regard to this clone: Its specificity is unknown.

The source material was PBMCs, sampled before any cancer treatment. V usage is TRBV6-4 and J usage is TRBJ2-1; D uncertain. The TCR comes from a man aged 40-75 years with stage II lung adenocarcinoma. Written as DNA, the CDR3 is TGTGCCAGCAGTGACTCGGCGAATGAGCAGTTCTTC. Its protein product is CASSDSANEQFF.